This is a list of T cell receptor beta chains from one sample in a study of blood T cell repertoires in COVID-19. Using immunoSEQ multiplex PCR, the repertoire was profiled, and TCRdb retains in-frame clones only, with some absent. The table includes 95,000 to 150,000 clones, 80% to 90% detected once. The sample was peripheral blood. The source is a man aged 40-55 years with acute or convalescent COVID-19. CDR3s include the opening cysteine and the closing phenylalanine or tryptophan. A D gene is named only where the DNA matches it firmly. The size of a clone is reported for some rows only, either as once, few or many, or as a class for expanded clones.

d_call: TRBD1; j_call: TRBJ2-7; clone_size: once; v_call: TRBV19; cdr3_nt: TGTGCCAGTAGTACCCGACAGGGTGGATTGGACGAGCAGTACTTC; cdr3_aa: CASSTRQGGLDEQYF
d_call: NA; j_call: TRBJ2-7; clone_size: NA; v_call: TRBV29-1; cdr3_nt: TGCAGCGTCGGACAGTTAAGCTCCTACGAGCAGTACTTC; cdr3_aa: CSVGQLSSYEQYF
d_call: NA; j_call: TRBJ2-1; clone_size: NA; v_call: TRBV11-2; cdr3_nt: TGTGCCAGCAGCACAAAAACCGACAGTGCCTCCTACAATGAGCAGTTCTTC; cdr3_aa: CASSTKTDSASYNEQFF
d_call: NA; j_call: TRBJ1-1; clone_size: NA; v_call: TRBV5-1; cdr3_nt: TGCGCCAGCAGGTACCTCCGGGAGAACACTGAAGCTTTCTTT; cdr3_aa: CASRYLRENTEAFF
d_call: NA; j_call: TRBJ2-3; clone_size: NA; v_call: TRBV5-1; cdr3_nt: TGCGCCAGCAGCTTGAGCTCAGATACGCAGTATTTT; cdr3_aa: CASSLSSDTQYF
d_call: NA; j_call: TRBJ1-1; clone_size: NA; v_call: TRBV7-9; cdr3_nt: TGTGCCAGCAGCTTATCACAGTCGAACACTGAAGCTTTCTTT; cdr3_aa: CASSLSQSNTEAFF
d_call: NA; j_call: TRBJ2-7; clone_size: NA; v_call: TRBV12-3/TRBV12-4; cdr3_nt: TGTGCCAGCAGTTTAGTGGGCTTCCACGAGCAGTACTTC; cdr3_aa: CASSLVGFHEQYF
d_call: NA; j_call: TRBJ1-4; clone_size: NA; v_call: TRBV6-4; cdr3_nt: TGTGCCAGCTACAGGTGTCCTAATGAAAAACTGTTTTTT; cdr3_aa: CASYRCPNEKLFF
d_call: TRBD1; j_call: TRBJ1-6; clone_size: NA; v_call: TRBV6-5; cdr3_nt: TGTGCCAGCAGTCTGACCGGGACAGGGGGATCACCCCTCCACTTT; cdr3_aa: CASSLTGTGGSPLHF
d_call: NA; j_call: TRBJ2-7; clone_size: NA; v_call: TRBV6-5; cdr3_nt: TGTGCCAGCGGACGGTCGCGGACAAGCTCCTACGAGCAGTACTTC; cdr3_aa: CASGRSRTSSYEQYF
d_call: TRBD1; j_call: TRBJ1-2; clone_size: many; v_call: TRBV4-2; cdr3_nt: TGTGCCAGCAGCCGAGGACAGGGGGCTTCCTATGGCTACACCTTC; cdr3_aa: CASSRGQGASYGYTF
d_call: TRBD1; j_call: TRBJ1-6; clone_size: NA; v_call: TRBV27; cdr3_nt: TGTGCCAGCAGGGGACAGGTTCTCTCCTATAATTCACCCCTCCACTTT; cdr3_aa: CASRGQVLSYNSPLHF
d_call: TRBD1; j_call: TRBJ1-6; clone_size: NA; v_call: TRBV4-3; cdr3_nt: TGCGCCAGCAGCCCGAGACAGGGTAACTCACCCCTCCACTTT; cdr3_aa: CASSPRQGNSPLHF
d_call: NA; j_call: TRBJ2-7; clone_size: NA; v_call: TRBV12-3/TRBV12-4; cdr3_nt: TGTGCCAGCAGTTTAAAGGGGACCTACGAGCAGTACTTC; cdr3_aa: CASSLKGTYEQYF
d_call: TRBD2; j_call: TRBJ2-7; clone_size: NA; v_call: TRBV7-9; cdr3_nt: TGTGCCAGCAGCTTAGGGGGACTAGCGGGATCAGTATCCTACGAGCAGTACTTC; cdr3_aa: CASSLGGLAGSVSYEQYF
d_call: NA; j_call: TRBJ1-3; clone_size: NA; v_call: TRBV6-6; cdr3_nt: TGTGCCAGCAGCCTCGATCAGGCCAATGGAAACACCATATATTTT; cdr3_aa: CASSLDQANGNTIYF
d_call: TRBD2; j_call: TRBJ2-7; clone_size: NA; v_call: TRBV4-2; cdr3_nt: TGTGCCAGCAGCTCAGCAGTAGCTACTAGCGGGAGTAACGAGCAGTACTTC; cdr3_aa: CASSSAVATSGSNEQYF
d_call: NA; j_call: TRBJ1-2; clone_size: NA; v_call: TRBV25-1; cdr3_nt: TGTGCCAGCAGTGAATGGAGTAGGGGCTACACCTTC; cdr3_aa: CASSEWSRGYTF
d_call: TRBD1; j_call: TRBJ2-1; clone_size: once; v_call: TRBV5-8; cdr3_nt: TGTGCCAGCAGACGGGACAGGGTCTACAATGAGCAGTTCTTC; cdr3_aa: CASRRDRVYNEQFF
d_call: NA; j_call: TRBJ2-5; clone_size: NA; v_call: TRBV7-8; cdr3_nt: TGTGCCAGCAGCTTAGCTGTTGTCTCTCGGGGGAAGAAAGGAGAGACCCAGTACTTC; cdr3_aa: CASSLAVVSRGKKGETQYF
d_call: NA; j_call: TRBJ2-5; clone_size: NA; v_call: TRBV5-6; cdr3_nt: TGTGCCAGCAGCTTGGTAAAGACCCAGTACTTC; cdr3_aa: CASSLVKTQYF
d_call: NA; j_call: TRBJ1-2; clone_size: NA; v_call: TRBV7-2; cdr3_nt: TGTGCCAGCAGCCAAAACTCAATGTACGGCTACACCTTC; cdr3_aa: CASSQNSMYGYTF
d_call: TRBD1; j_call: TRBJ1-4; clone_size: NA; v_call: TRBV18; cdr3_nt: TGTGCCAGCTCAACTGGGACAGGGCAATGGGAAAAACTGTTTTTT; cdr3_aa: CASSTGTGQWEKLFF
d_call: NA; j_call: TRBJ1-2; clone_size: few; v_call: TRBV25-1; cdr3_nt: TGTGCCAGTTCCCCAGGGTATGGCTACACCTTC; cdr3_aa: CASSPGYGYTF
d_call: TRBD1; j_call: TRBJ1-1; clone_size: NA; v_call: TRBV6-4; cdr3_nt: TGTGCCAGCAGTGACCATCTACCGGGACAGGGCACGGTTCCTACTGAAGCTTTCTTT; cdr3_aa: CASSDHLPGQGTVPTEAFF
d_call: TRBD1; j_call: TRBJ1-1; clone_size: NA; v_call: TRBV7-3; cdr3_nt: TGTGCCAGCACCCAGGGACAGGGCACTGAAGCTTTCTTT; cdr3_aa: CASTQGQGTEAFF
d_call: NA; j_call: TRBJ2-5; clone_size: NA; v_call: TRBV7-3; cdr3_nt: TGTGCCAGCAGCTTCAGGAGGGAAGAGACCCAGTACTTC; cdr3_aa: CASSFRREETQYF
d_call: TRBD2; j_call: TRBJ2-3; clone_size: NA; v_call: TRBV20-1; cdr3_nt: TGCAGTGCTAGTCGACTAGCGGGACCCTCGGATACGCAGTATTTT; cdr3_aa: CSASRLAGPSDTQYF
d_call: TRBD1; j_call: TRBJ1-6; clone_size: NA; v_call: TRBV15; cdr3_nt: TGTGCCACCAGCCTTCCGGGACAGGGGATTTCACCCCTCCACTTT; cdr3_aa: CATSLPGQGISPLHF
d_call: NA; j_call: TRBJ1-2; clone_size: NA; v_call: TRBV7-9; cdr3_nt: TGTGCCAGCAGCCGCCTCCATGGGGCGGCCATTAACTATGGCTACACCTTC; cdr3_aa: CASSRLHGAAINYGYTF
d_call: NA; j_call: TRBJ1-5; clone_size: NA; v_call: TRBV2; cdr3_nt: TGTGCCAGCAGTGTGTTCCTCTATCAGCCCCAGCATTTT; cdr3_aa: CASSVFLYQPQHF
d_call: NA; j_call: TRBJ1-3; clone_size: NA; v_call: TRBV27; cdr3_nt: TGTGCCAGCAGCCTATCTCCTCACGGAAACACCATATATTTT; cdr3_aa: CASSLSPHGNTIYF
d_call: NA; j_call: TRBJ1-2; clone_size: NA; v_call: TRBV15; cdr3_nt: TGTGCCACCAGCAGAGACCAGGAGGCGAGCTATGGCTACACCTTC; cdr3_aa: CATSRDQEASYGYTF
d_call: NA; j_call: TRBJ1-1; clone_size: NA; v_call: TRBV5-4; cdr3_nt: TGTGCCAGCAGCTTGGCCAGGGGTCGTGGCACTGAAGCTTTCTTT; cdr3_aa: CASSLARGRGTEAFF
d_call: TRBD1; j_call: TRBJ1-2; clone_size: NA; v_call: TRBV9; cdr3_nt: TGTGCCAGCAGCCTAGGGACAGGGGAGGACTATGGCTACACCTTC; cdr3_aa: CASSLGTGEDYGYTF
d_call: TRBD2; j_call: TRBJ2-1; clone_size: NA; v_call: TRBV10-2; cdr3_nt: TGCGCCAGCACCCATACGGGACTAGCGGGAGGAAATGAGCAGTTCTTC; cdr3_aa: CASTHTGLAGGNEQFF
d_call: NA; j_call: TRBJ1-3; clone_size: NA; v_call: TRBV30; cdr3_nt: TGTGCCTGGAGTGTAGTGCGCTCTGGAAACACCATATATTTT; cdr3_aa: CAWSVVRSGNTIYF
d_call: NA; j_call: TRBJ2-2; clone_size: NA; v_call: TRBV18; cdr3_nt: TGTGCCAGCTCACCAGGGCTTTCGAACACCGGGGAGCTGTTTTTT; cdr3_aa: CASSPGLSNTGELFF
d_call: TRBD2; j_call: TRBJ2-3; clone_size: once; v_call: TRBV19; cdr3_nt: TGTGCCAGTAGTATTAGCGGGGGGTACACAGATACGCAGTATTTT; cdr3_aa: CASSISGGYTDTQYF
d_call: NA; j_call: TRBJ2-1; clone_size: NA; v_call: TRBV5-1; cdr3_nt: TGCGCCAGCGGGGACTCCCTTTACAATGAGCAGTTCTTC; cdr3_aa: CASGDSLYNEQFF
d_call: TRBD1; j_call: TRBJ1-2; clone_size: NA; v_call: TRBV7-3; cdr3_nt: TGTGCCAGCAGCTTAACTGGAGGGCAGGGGGCGTTTGATGGCTACACCTTC; cdr3_aa: CASSLTGGQGAFDGYTF
d_call: NA; j_call: TRBJ2-3; clone_size: once; v_call: TRBV20-1; cdr3_nt: TGCAGTGCTAGAGATCCCCCTTCGCAGTATTTT; cdr3_aa: CSARDPPSQYF
d_call: TRBD1; j_call: TRBJ1-2; clone_size: NA; v_call: TRBV19; cdr3_nt: TGTGCCAGTAGTCCGGACAGGGTCTATGGCTACACCTTC; cdr3_aa: CASSPDRVYGYTF
d_call: TRBD2; j_call: TRBJ2-5; clone_size: NA; v_call: TRBV19; cdr3_nt: TGTGCCAGTAGTATTATAGCGGGGGGCGGGGAGACCCAGTACTTC; cdr3_aa: CASSIIAGGGETQYF
d_call: TRBD2; j_call: TRBJ2-2; clone_size: NA; v_call: TRBV5-1; cdr3_nt: TGCGCCAGCATGAGGGAGGGGACCGGGGAGCTGTTTTTT; cdr3_aa: CASMREGTGELFF